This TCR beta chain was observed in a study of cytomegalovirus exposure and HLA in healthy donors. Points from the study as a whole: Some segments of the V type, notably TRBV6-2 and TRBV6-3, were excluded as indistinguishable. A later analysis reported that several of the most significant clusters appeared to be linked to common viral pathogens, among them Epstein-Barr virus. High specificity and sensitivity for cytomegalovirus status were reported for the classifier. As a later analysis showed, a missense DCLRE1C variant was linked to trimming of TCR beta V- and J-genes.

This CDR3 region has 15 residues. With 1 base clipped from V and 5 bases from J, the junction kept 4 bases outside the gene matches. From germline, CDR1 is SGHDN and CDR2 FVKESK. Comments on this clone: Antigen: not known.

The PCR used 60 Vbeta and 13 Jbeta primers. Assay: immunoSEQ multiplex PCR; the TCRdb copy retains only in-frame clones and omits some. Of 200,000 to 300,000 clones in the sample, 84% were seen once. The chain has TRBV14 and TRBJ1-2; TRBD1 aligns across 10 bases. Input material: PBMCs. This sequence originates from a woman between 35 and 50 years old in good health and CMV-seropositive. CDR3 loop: CASSQAGTGAYGYTF. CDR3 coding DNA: TGTGCCAGCAGCCAAGCCGGGACAGGGGCGTATGGCTACACCTTC. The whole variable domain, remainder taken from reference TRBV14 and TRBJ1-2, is EAGVTQFPSHSVIEKGQTVTLRCDPISGHDNLYWYRRVMGKEIKFLLHFVKESKQDESGMPNNRFLAERTGGTYSTLKVQPAELEDSGVYFCASSQAGTGAYGYTFGSGTRLTVV.